Given below is one TCR beta chain in context. Its specificity is unknown. The PCR made use of 60 Vbeta and 13 Jbeta primers. Assay used: immunoSEQ multiplex PCR; TCRdb lists only in-frame clones, some missing. The sample records about 110,000 clones, around 86% being singletons. The CDR3 is made up of 14 amino acids. Trimming cost V 5 bases and J 4 bases; bases outside gene matches: 3. Germline V gene sequence: CDR1 SGHTA, CDR2 FQGNSA. The sample originates from a study of cytomegalovirus exposure and HLA in healthy donors. Broader study findings: Despite most TCR sequences being rare, some public TCRs occurred in many donors. For TCR beta chains, V- and J-gene trimming was later linked to a missense DCLRE1C variant. Accurate predictions that matched the HLA-A and HLA-B alleles of most subjects were reportedly made from TCR beta sequences.

This sequence was found in a woman in her twenties or thirties in good health and CMV-seronegative. V and J are TRBV7-2 and TRBJ1-2, with 11 positions matching TRBD1. The specimen was PBMCs. DNA of the CDR3: TGTGCCAGCAGCGGACAGGGGGCGCTCTATGGCTACACCTTC. Translated, it gives CASSGQGALYGYTF.